These 25 T cell receptor beta chains came from one sample sequenced in a study of T cell responses to AZD1222 COVID-19 vaccine. Here immunoSEQ multiplex PCR was the method, and the copy in TCRdb shows in-frame clones only, minus some. The sample table sets out 150,000 or so clones. The sequencing sample was made of peripheral blood. These TCRs come from an adult in good health.

The chain carries TRBV30 and TRBJ1-5; D is unclear. V dropped 0 bases and J dropped 0 bases, with 9 bases sitting between them. CDR3 length: 15 amino acids. CDR1 is GTSNPN and CDR2 is SVGIG in the germline V gene (reference sequence). As DNA, the CDR3 is TGTGCCTGGAGTGTACCGGACCCTAGCAATCAGCCCCAGCATTTT. Amino acid sequence: CAWSVPDPSNQPQHF.

This chain joins TRBV7-8 and TRBJ1-5; possible D gene TRBD1, 5 bases. Germline V gene data show CDR1 as SGHVS and CDR2 as FQNEAQ. The CDR3 spans 15 residues. Trimming shortened V by 1 base and J by 1 base, and 8 bases separated the two germline ends. CDR3 amino acids: CASSLDRLSNQPQHF. CDR3 bases: TGTGCCAGCAGCTTAGACAGGCTAAGCAATCAGCCCCAGCATTTT.

This sequence joins TRBV19 and TRBJ2-1; D remains unclear. Trimming pared 7 bases from V and 15 bases from J, leaving 19 bases between. This CDR3 has 12 amino acids. Germline loops: CDR1 LNHDA, CDR2 SQIVND (reference sequence). The CDR3 sequence is CASTIHGLGWFF. The CDR3 DNA reads TGTGCCAGTACCATTCATGGTCTGGGTTGGTTCTTC.

The chain joins TRBV28 to TRBJ1-6, with D hard to call. The CDR3 covers 16 residues. V was pared by 6 bases and J by 8 bases, with 20 bases between. Germline-derived CDR1 and CDR2 are MDHEN and SYDVKM. CDR3 DNA sequence: TGTGCCAGCAGCCTCGTGATCCCCACGGATTATTCACCCCTCCACTTT. Amino acids: CASSLVIPTDYSPLHF.

The chain uses TRBV3-1 (or the pseudogene TRBV3-2) and TRBJ1-1; D gene ambiguous. This CDR3 has 13 amino acids. Germline V gene lookup returns CDR1 LGHDT and CDR2 YNNKEL (reference sequence). V gave up 2 bases and J gave up 5 bases, with 9 bases separating them. This CDR3 reads CASSQLRGTEAFF. In DNA, the CDR3 is TGTGCCAGCAGCCAACTTCGGGGAACTGAAGCTTTCTTT.

The chain is built from TRBV5-1 and TRBJ2-4; a weak D match, TRBD1 (5 bases). The CDR3 loop spans 13 amino acids. Trimming took off 4 bases at V and 9 bases at J, with 14 bases between the two ends. Germline V gives CDR1 SGHRS, CDR2 YFSETQ. The CDR3 coding sequence is TGCGCCAGCAGCCAGGGCTCCACGGGCATTCAGTACTTC. Protein: CASSQGSTGIQYF.

V gene TRBV9 combines with J gene TRBJ2-3; 9 nucleotides agree with TRBD2. The V and J ends lost 4 bases and 15 bases, in that order; junction bases with no gene match: 18. Germline CDR1 SGDLS, CDR2 YYNGEE. This CDR3 is 15 amino acids long. The CDR3 DNA follows: TGTGCCAGCAGCCCACGGAATGGGGGTGGCGGGGGGGACTATTTT. Translation: CASSPRNGGGGGDYF. The complete variable domain, with remaining parts taken from reference TRBV9 and TRBJ2-3, reads DSGVTQTPKHLITATGQRVTLRCSPRSGDLSVYWYQQSLDQGLQFLIQYYNGEERAKGNILERFSAQQFPDLHSELNLSSLELGDSALYFCASSPRNGGGGGDYFGPGTRLTVL.

The chain uses TRBV21-1 and TRBJ2-1; the table's D gene call, TRBD1, was not cross checked with the DNA. TRBV21-1 is recorded as a pseudogene. The CDR3 loop spans 18 amino acids. CDR3: CASSNSAPGQGSYNEQFF. CDR3 DNA: TGTGCCAGCAGCAATTCGGCCCCGGGACAGGGCTCCTACAATGAGCAGTTCTTC.

V usage is TRBV18 and J usage is TRBJ2-6; D not certain. V was trimmed by 2 bases and J by 3 bases, leaving 17 bases between them. Per germline, CDR1 KGHSH and CDR2 LQKENI. There are 18 residues in the CDR3. CDR3 protein: CASSPFPGPSRGANVLTF. Written as DNA, the CDR3 is TGTGCCAGCTCACCATTCCCGGGTCCCAGTCGTGGGGCCAACGTCCTGACTTTC.

The chain couples TRBV7-2 to TRBJ1-3; D remains ambiguous. V was clipped by 2 bases and J by 0 bases, with 14 bases between them. The CDR3 extends over 17 amino acids. The V gene's germline CDR1 is SGHTA and CDR2 FQGNSA. The CDR3 nucleotides read TGTGCCAGCAGCTTACGTCGAGAAGGTCACTCTGGAAACACCATATATTTT. Translating gives CASSLRREGHSGNTIYF.

The chain is built from TRBV7-2 and TRBJ2-7; TRBD1 aligns across 9 bases. Germline V gene data show CDR1 as SGHTA and CDR2 as FQGNSA. The CDR3 covers 14 residues. V lost 2 bases, J lost 6 bases, and 5 bases stayed unmatched. The CDR3, as DNA: TGTGCCAGCAGCTTACGGGGACAGGGCGGCGAGCAGTACTTC. Translated: CASSLRGQGGEQYF. The full variable domain, in which reference TRBV7-2 and TRBJ2-7 provide the parts outside the CDR3, is GAGVSQSPSNKVTEKGKDVELRCDPISGHTALYWYRQSLGQGLEFLIYFQGNSAPDKSGLPSDRFSAERTGGSVSTLTIQRTQQEDSAVYLCASSLRGQGGEQYFGPGTRLTVT.

The chain combines TRBV3-1 (or the pseudogene TRBV3-2) with TRBJ2-2, with 7 nucleotides matching TRBD2. The ends lost 3 bases at V and 6 bases at J; junction bases unmatched: 7. Germline V lookup: CDR1 LGHDT, CDR2 YNNKEL (reference sequence). The CDR3 has 15 residues. The CDR3 DNA reads TGTGCCAGCAGCCAGCGACTAGCATCCGCCGGGGAGCTGTTTTTT. Its protein product is CASSQRLASAGELFF.

The chain combines TRBV5-4 with TRBJ1-1; TRBD1 is a possible D gene (5 bases). V lost 5 bases and J 5 bases, leaving 16 bases between the germline ends. The CDR3 sequence is 14 residues long. Germline values: CDR1 SGHNT, CDR2 YYREEE (reference sequence). Written as DNA, the CDR3 is TGTGCCAGCAGTGGATCCAGATCAGGGACTGAAGCTTTCTTT. Amino acids: CASSGSRSGTEAFF.

The rearrangement joins TRBV6-2 or TRBV6-3 to TRBJ1-5, with TRBD1 as a possible D gene (5 bases). In germline, CDR1 is MNHEY, CDR2 SVGEGT. The V end lost 0 bases, the J end lost 3 bases, and 9 bases lay between the germline ends. The CDR3 loop spans 15 amino acids. CDR3 DNA: TGTGCCAGCAGTTACTCTGGGGGAAACAATCAGCCCCAGCATTTT. Translation: CASSYSGGNNQPQHF.

Remarks on this clone: The sample has other DNA sequences that encode this CDR3 too. This chain connects TRBV20-1 to TRBJ2-5; the D is unclear. V lost 0 bases, J lost 4 bases, and 3 bases lay in between. The CDR3 runs 11 residues. Germline values: CDR1 DFQATT, CDR2 SNEGSKA (reference sequence). The CDR3 loop reads CSARDVETQYF. Written as DNA, the CDR3 is TGCAGTGCTAGAGACGTAGAGACCCAGTACTTC.

The genes are TRBV6-5 and TRBJ2-7; TRBD1 matches at 7 bases. The V gene end was trimmed by 6 bases and the J gene end by 8 bases; junction bases not matched to a gene: 4. The CDR3 contains 11 residues. The germline CDR1 and CDR2 sequences are MNHEY and SVGAGI. CDR3 coding DNA: TGTGCCAGCAGGGGGACAGATAAGCAGTACTTC. Amino acid sequence: CASRGTDKQYF.

The V call is TRBV5-1, the J call TRBJ1-4, with D uncertain. The V end lost 0 bases, the J end lost 3 bases, and 9 bases lay between the germline ends. The CDR3 extends over 15 amino acids. Per the germline V gene, CDR1 is SGHRS and CDR2 is YFSETQ. Written as DNA, the CDR3 is TGCGCCAGCAGCTTGGGGGTTACGGCTAATGAAAAACTGTTTTTT. Protein sequence: CASSLGVTANEKLFF.

The chain links TRBV6-5 to TRBJ1-1; no clear D gene. With 6 bases removed from V and 1 base from J, the gap between germline ends came to 12 bases. Germline assignment: CDR1 MNHEY and CDR2 SVGAGI. CDR3 length equals 14 residues. The CDR3 sequence: CASRREDGNTEAFF. The CDR3, as DNA: TGTGCCAGCAGGAGGGAGGATGGGAACACTGAAGCTTTCTTT.

V usage is TRBV3-1 (or the pseudogene TRBV3-2) and J usage is TRBJ1-2, with D perhaps TRBD1 (5 bases). The V end was cut by 2 bases, the J end by 6 bases, with 22 bases between. This CDR3 spans 17 amino acids. Germline values: CDR1 LGHDT, CDR2 YNNKEL (reference sequence). This CDR3 reads CASSQWGSAGRENGYTF. The CDR3 bases are TGTGCCAGCAGCCAATGGGGGTCGGCAGGGCGTGAGAATGGCTACACCTTC.

This chain uses TRBV5-4 with TRBJ2-1; 13 nucleotides line up with TRBD2. The CDR3 loop spans 15 amino acids. Trimming cost V 5 bases and J 5 bases; bases outside gene matches: 4. Per the germline V gene, CDR1 is SGHNT and CDR2 is YYREEE (reference sequence). CDR3 sequence: CASSTSGGVNNEQFF. CDR3 in DNA: TGTGCCAGCAGTACTAGCGGGGGGGTAAACAATGAGCAGTTCTTC.

V gene TRBV19 combines with J gene TRBJ1-2; D perhaps matches TRBD1 (6 bases). Germline CDR1 and CDR2: LNHDA and SQIVND (reference sequence). Between the trimmed V and J ends, which lost 6 bases and 2 bases, there was a span of 16 bases. This CDR3 has 15 residues. The CDR3 loop is CASRTPWGLNYGYTF. The CDR3 nucleotides are TGTGCCAGTAGGACCCCGTGGGGGCTCAACTATGGCTACACCTTC. The full variable domain, with the rest looked up from reference TRBV19 and TRBJ1-2, is DGGITQSPKYLFRKEGQNVTLSCEQNLNHDAMYWYRQDPGQGLRLIYYSQIVNDFQKGDIAEGYSVSREKKESFPLTVTSAQKNPTAFYLCASRTPWGLNYGYTFGSGTRLTVV.

This chain links TRBV28 with TRBJ1-4; a weak D match, TRBD1 (6 bases). Germline loops: CDR1 MDHEN, CDR2 SYDVKM. V lost 3 bases and J 7 bases, leaving 15 bases between the germline ends. The CDR3 runs to 15 residues. CDR3 in DNA: TGTGCCAGCAGTTTTCTGGCAGGGGTGGCTGAAAAACTGTTTTTT. It is translated as CASSFLAGVAEKLFF.

The chain has TRBV6-5 and TRBJ1-2; perhaps TRBD1 as D (5 bases). In germline, CDR1 is MNHEY, CDR2 SVGAGI. The CDR3 length is 16 residues. Trimming took off 0 bases at V and 5 bases at J, with 16 bases between the two ends. In DNA, the CDR3 is TGTGCCAGCAGTTACTCTTTGGGGCACCCCCTGTATGGCTACACCTTC. Its translation is CASSYSLGHPLYGYTF.

V is TRBV12-5 and J is TRBJ1-5, with D maybe TRBD1 (5 bases). In germline, CDR1 is LGHNT, CDR2 FRNRAP. CDR3 length: 16 amino acids. The ends were cut back, 5 bases at V and 0 bases at J, with 14 bases in the middle. The CDR3 protein is CASGAGGPYSNQPQHF. The CDR3 DNA reads TGTGCTAGTGGTGCGGGGGGTCCTTATAGCAATCAGCCCCAGCATTTT.

The CDR3 DNA is TGTGCCAGCTCCCAGGGGAGAGGCATGAACACTGAAGCTTTCTTT. Translated: CASSQGRGMNTEAFF. The chain joins TRBV18 to TRBJ1-1, with D perhaps TRBD1 (6 bases). This CDR3 has 15 amino acids. Trimming stripped 6 bases from V and 0 bases from J, with 14 bases between. The V gene's germline CDR1 is KGHSH and CDR2 LQKENI.